These 13 T cell receptor beta chains share one sample of origin, sequenced in a study of cytomegalovirus exposure and HLA in healthy donors. The repertoire was sequenced with immunoSEQ multiplex PCR; TCRdb's copy has only in-frame clones and lacks some. Here the sample spans 80,000 to 90,000 clones, roughly 97% being singletons. Sample: PBMCs. Receptor source: a man aged 18 to 29 in good health and CMV-seronegative.

The rearrangement joins TRBV7-9 to TRBJ1-1, with TRBD1 as a possible D gene (5 bases). This CDR3 has 14 amino acids. CDR1 and CDR2 (germline): SEHNR, FQNEAQ (reference sequence). Trimming pared 5 bases from V and 2 bases from J, leaving 12 bases between. The CDR3 DNA is TGTGCCAGCAGCCGTTCAGGGTTAAACACTGAAGCTTTCTTT. It specifies CASSRSGLNTEAFF.

This chain links TRBV9 with TRBJ2-2; D is uncertain. V was pared by 10 bases and J by 0 bases, with 10 bases between. The CDR3 sequence is 13 residues long. Per the germline V gene, CDR1 is SGDLS and CDR2 is YYNGEE. The CDR3 sequence: CASRLTNTGELFF. The CDR3 DNA sequence: TGTGCCTCCCGACTGACGAACACCGGGGAGCTGTTTTTT.

This chain connects TRBV6-1 to TRBJ2-5, with D perhaps matching TRBD1 (8 bases). Trimming stripped 3 bases from V and 4 bases from J, with 21 bases between. The CDR3 runs 17 residues. Germline CDR1 is MNHNS and CDR2 is SASEGT. In nucleotides, the CDR3 is TGTGCCAGCAGTGACCCTCGGACAGGGAGGGCTGTAGAGACCCAGTACTTC. This translates into CASSDPRTGRAVETQYF.

This CDR3 is CASSMAVANTEAFF. CDR3 coding DNA: TGTGCCAGTAGTATGGCCGTGGCGAACACTGAAGCTTTCTTT. This chain links TRBV19 with TRBJ1-1; D gene unclear. This CDR3 region has 14 residues. Germline lookup yields CDR1 LNHDA and CDR2 SQIVND (reference sequence). V gave up 3 bases and J gave up 1 base, with 9 bases separating them.

The rearrangement joins TRBV5-1 to TRBJ2-5; 7 positions agree with TRBD2. V was clipped by 0 bases and J by 0 bases; unmatched bases: 5. The CDR3 is made up of 16 amino acids. Germline-derived CDR1 and CDR2 are SGHRS and YFSETQ. The CDR3 sequence: CASSLASGMYQETQYF. Written as DNA, the CDR3 is TGCGCCAGCAGCTTGGCGAGCGGGATGTACCAAGAGACCCAGTACTTC. The whole variable domain, filled in from reference TRBV5-1 and TRBJ2-5, reads KAGVTQTPRYLIKTRGQQVTLSCSPISGHRSVSWYQQTPGQGLQFLFEYFSETQRNKGNFPGRFSGRQFSNSRSEMNVSTLELGDSALYLCASSLASGMYQETQYFGPGTRLLVL.

This clone appeared a single time. The chain joins TRBV29-1 to TRBJ2-1, with D uncertain. The CDR3 totals 10 residues. CDR1 and CDR2 (germline): SQVTM, ANQGSEA. Trimming cost V 6 bases and J 10 bases, with 10 bases left between them. The CDR3 protein is CSVPAAEQFF. The CDR3 DNA follows: TGCAGCGTCCCCGCAGCGGAGCAGTTCTTC.

The chain links TRBV6-5 to TRBJ2-7; TRBD2 matches at 11 bases. The CDR3 length is 14 residues. The germline CDR1 and CDR2 sequences are MNHEY and SVGAGI. V lost 6 bases and J lost 4; bases outside the gene matches: 5. The CDR3 nucleotides read TGTGCCAGCAGGAGGACTAGCGGGTTTTACGAGCAGTACTTC. It encodes CASRRTSGFYEQYF.

This chain links TRBV19 with TRBJ2-2, with D possibly TRBD2 on 6 matching bases. The CDR3 extends over 14 amino acids. The V end was cut by 3 bases, the J end by 7 bases, with 12 bases between. Germline CDR1 LNHDA, CDR2 SQIVND (reference sequence). CDR3 sequence reads: CASSIGGALGELFF. CDR3 sequence (DNA): TGTGCCAGTAGTATCGGAGGGGCCCTCGGGGAGCTGTTTTTT.

This clone was recorded only once. The rearrangement links TRBV27 to TRBJ2-7; D is ambiguous. CDR1 is MNHEY, CDR2 SMNVEV, per germline (reference sequence). The CDR3 length is 15 residues. V dropped 8 bases and J dropped 0 bases, with 17 bases sitting between them. CDR3 sequence reads: CASAKIRFDSYEQYV. DNA for the CDR3: TGTGCCAGCGCTAAAATCCGATTCGACTCCTACGAGCAGTACGTC.

The chain employs TRBV19 and TRBJ2-1, with TRBD2 identical over 8 bases. The CDR3 is 15 amino acids. Germline V gives CDR1 LNHDA, CDR2 SQIVND (reference sequence). V dropped 9 bases and J dropped 1; count of bases not matched to a gene: 8. CDR3 coding DNA: TGTGCCAGCATGACTAGCGCAACGTCCTACAATGAGCAGTTCTTC. Amino acids: CASMTSATSYNEQFF.

The chain joins TRBV28 to TRBJ1-2; D not certain. This CDR3 contains 13 residues. Trimming shortened V by 6 bases and J by 3 bases, and 11 bases separated the two germline ends. CDR1 MDHEN and CDR2 SYDVKM come from the germline V gene. The CDR3: CASRPQAHYGYTF. The CDR3 DNA follows: TGTGCCAGCAGACCGCAGGCCCACTATGGCTACACCTTC.

This clone was seen a handful of times. V gene TRBV9 combines with J gene TRBJ2-2; 8 bases line up with TRBD1. In germline, CDR1 is SGDLS, CDR2 YYNGEE. V lost 2 bases and J lost 9; bases outside the gene matches: 9. This CDR3 has 15 residues. CDR3 loop: CASSVGTGGDRELFF. In DNA form, the CDR3 reads TGTGCCAGCAGCGTGGGGACAGGAGGGGACCGGGAGCTGTTTTTT.

The chain has TRBV27 and TRBJ2-3, with a weak D call TRBD2 (6 bases). V lost 3 bases and J lost 6, with 13 bases in between. The CDR3 runs to 14 residues. The germline CDR1 and CDR2 sequences are MNHEY and SMNVEV (reference sequence). DNA for the CDR3: TGTGCCAGCAGTTTGTGGAGGGATTTGGATACGCAGTATTTT. This codes for CASSLWRDLDTQYF.